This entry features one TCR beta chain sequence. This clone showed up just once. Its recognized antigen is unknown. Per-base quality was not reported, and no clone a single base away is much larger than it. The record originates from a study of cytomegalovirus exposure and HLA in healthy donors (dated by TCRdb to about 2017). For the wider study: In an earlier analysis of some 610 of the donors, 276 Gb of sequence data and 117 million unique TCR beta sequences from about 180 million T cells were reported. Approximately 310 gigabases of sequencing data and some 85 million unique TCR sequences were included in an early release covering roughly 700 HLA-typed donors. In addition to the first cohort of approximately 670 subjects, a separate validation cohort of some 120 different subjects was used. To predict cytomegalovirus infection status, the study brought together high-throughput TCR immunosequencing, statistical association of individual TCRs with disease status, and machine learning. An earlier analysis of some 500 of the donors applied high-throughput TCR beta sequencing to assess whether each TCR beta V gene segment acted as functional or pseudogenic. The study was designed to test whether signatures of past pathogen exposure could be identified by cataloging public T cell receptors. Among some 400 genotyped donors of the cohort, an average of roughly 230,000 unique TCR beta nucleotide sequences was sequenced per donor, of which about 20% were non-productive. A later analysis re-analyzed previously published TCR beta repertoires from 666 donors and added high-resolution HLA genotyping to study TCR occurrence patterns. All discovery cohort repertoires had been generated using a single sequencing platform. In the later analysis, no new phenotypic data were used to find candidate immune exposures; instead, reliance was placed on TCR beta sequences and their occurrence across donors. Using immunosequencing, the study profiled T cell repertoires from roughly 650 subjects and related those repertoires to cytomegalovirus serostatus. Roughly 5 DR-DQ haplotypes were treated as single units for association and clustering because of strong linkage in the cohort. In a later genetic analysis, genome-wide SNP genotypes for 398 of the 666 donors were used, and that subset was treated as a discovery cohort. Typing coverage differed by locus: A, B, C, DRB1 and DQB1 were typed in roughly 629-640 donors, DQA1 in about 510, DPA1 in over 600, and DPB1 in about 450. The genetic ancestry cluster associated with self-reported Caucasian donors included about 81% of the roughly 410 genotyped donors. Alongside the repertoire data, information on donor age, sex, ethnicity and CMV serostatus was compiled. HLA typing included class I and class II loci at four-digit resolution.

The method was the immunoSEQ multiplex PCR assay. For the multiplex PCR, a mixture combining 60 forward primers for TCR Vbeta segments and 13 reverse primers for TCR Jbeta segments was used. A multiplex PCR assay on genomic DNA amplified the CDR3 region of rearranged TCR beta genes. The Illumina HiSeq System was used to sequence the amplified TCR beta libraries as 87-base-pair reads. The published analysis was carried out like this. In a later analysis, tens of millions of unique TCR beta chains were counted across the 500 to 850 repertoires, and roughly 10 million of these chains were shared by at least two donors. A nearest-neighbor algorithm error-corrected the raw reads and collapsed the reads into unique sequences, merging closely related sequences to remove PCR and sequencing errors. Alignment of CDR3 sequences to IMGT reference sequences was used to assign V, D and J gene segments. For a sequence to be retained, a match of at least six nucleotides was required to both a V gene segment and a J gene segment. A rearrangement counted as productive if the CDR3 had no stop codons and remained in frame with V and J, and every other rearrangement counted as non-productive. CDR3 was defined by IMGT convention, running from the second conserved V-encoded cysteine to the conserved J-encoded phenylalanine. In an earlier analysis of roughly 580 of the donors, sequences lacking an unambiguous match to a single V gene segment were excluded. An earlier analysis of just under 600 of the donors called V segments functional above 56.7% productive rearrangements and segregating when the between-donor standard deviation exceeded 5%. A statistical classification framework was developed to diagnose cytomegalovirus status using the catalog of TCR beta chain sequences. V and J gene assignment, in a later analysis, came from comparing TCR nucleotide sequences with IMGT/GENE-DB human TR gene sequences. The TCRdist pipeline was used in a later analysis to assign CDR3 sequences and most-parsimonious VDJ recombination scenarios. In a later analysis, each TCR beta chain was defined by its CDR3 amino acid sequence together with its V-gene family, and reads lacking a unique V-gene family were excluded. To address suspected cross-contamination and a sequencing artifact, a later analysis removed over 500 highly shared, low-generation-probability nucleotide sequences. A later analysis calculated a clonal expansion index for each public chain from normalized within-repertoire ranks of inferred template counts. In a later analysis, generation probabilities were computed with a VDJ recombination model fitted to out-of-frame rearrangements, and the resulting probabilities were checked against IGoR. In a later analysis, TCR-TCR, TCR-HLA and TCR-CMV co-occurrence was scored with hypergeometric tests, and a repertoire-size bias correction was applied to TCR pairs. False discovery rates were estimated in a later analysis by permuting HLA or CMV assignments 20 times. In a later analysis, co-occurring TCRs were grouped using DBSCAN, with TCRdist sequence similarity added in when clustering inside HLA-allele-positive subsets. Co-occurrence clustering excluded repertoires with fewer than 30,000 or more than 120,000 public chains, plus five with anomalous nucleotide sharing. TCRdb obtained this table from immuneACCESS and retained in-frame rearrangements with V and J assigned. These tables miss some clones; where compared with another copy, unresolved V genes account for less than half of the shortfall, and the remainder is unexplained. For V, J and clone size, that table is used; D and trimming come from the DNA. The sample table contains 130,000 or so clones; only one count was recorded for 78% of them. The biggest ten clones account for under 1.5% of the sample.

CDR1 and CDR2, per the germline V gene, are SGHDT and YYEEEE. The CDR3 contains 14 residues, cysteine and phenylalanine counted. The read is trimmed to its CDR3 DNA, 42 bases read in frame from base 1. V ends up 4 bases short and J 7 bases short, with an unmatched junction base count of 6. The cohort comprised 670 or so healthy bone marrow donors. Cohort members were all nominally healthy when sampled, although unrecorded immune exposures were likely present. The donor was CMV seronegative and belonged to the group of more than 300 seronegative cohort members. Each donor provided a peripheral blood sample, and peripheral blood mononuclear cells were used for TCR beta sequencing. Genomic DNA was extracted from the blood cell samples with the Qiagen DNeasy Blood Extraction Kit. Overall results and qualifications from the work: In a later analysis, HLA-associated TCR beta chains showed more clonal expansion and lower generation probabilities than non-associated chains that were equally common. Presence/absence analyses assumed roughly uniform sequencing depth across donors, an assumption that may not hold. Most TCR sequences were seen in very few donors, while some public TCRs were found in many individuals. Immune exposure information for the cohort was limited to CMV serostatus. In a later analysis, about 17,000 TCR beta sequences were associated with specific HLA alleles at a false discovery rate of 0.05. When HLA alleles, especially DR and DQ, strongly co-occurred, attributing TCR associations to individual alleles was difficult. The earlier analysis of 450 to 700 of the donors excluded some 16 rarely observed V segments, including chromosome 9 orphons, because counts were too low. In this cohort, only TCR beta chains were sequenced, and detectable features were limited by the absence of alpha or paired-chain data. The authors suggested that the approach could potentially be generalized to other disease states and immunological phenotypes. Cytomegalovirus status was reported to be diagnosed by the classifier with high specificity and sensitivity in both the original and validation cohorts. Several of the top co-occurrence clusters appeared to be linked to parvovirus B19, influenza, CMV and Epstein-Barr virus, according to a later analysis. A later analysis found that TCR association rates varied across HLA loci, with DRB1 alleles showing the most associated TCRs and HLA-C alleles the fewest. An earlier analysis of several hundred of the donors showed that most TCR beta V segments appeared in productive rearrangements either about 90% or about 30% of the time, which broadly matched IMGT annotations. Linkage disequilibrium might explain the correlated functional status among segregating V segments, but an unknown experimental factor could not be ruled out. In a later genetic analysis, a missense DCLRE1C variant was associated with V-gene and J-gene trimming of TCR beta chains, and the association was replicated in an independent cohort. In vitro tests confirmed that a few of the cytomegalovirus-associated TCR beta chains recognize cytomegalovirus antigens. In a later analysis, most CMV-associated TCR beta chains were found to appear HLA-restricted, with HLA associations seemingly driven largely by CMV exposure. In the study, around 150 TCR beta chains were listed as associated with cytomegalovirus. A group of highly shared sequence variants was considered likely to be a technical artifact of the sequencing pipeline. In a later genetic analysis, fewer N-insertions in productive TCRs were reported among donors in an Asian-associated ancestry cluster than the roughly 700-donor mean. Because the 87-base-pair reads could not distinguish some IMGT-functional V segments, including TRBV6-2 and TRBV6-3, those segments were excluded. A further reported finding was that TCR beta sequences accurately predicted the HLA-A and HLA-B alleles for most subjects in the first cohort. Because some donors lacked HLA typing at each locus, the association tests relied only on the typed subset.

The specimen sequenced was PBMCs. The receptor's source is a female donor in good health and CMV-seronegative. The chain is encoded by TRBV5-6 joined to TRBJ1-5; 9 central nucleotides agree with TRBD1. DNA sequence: TGTGCCAGCAGCACCGGGACAGGGAACCAGCCCCAGCATTTT. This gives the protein CASSTGTGNQPQHF. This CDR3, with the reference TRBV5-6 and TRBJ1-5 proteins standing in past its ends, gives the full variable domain DAGVTQSPTHLIKTRGQQVTLRCSPKSGHDTVSWYQQALGQGPQFIFQYYEEEERQRGNFPDRFSGHQFPNYSSELNVNALLLGDSALYLCASSTGTGNQPQHFGDGTRLSIL.